A single sample gave rise to the 15 T cell receptor beta chains below, sequenced in a study of blood T cell repertoires in COVID-19. TCRdb keeps only in-frame clones here, not all; method: immunoSEQ multiplex PCR. The sample carries 70,000 to 95,000 clones, roughly 88% recorded once. Material for sequencing was peripheral blood. The source of these receptors is an elderly woman with acute or convalescent COVID-19.

This chain connects TRBV10-1 to TRBJ2-5; 8 bases line up with TRBD1. V lost 4 bases, J lost 3 bases, and 1 base stayed unmatched. Germline V gene lookup returns CDR1 WNHNN and CDR2 SYGVQD (reference sequence). The CDR3 consists of 13 residues. In nucleotides, the CDR3 is TGCGCCAGCAGTGGACAGGGGAAAGAGACCCAGTACTTC. Protein: CASSGQGKETQYF.

The chain has TRBV5-5 and TRBJ2-7; maybe TRBD1 (6 bases). The CDR3 length is 13 residues. The germline V gene encodes CDR1 SGHKS and CDR2 YYEKEE (reference sequence). The ends were cut back, 4 bases at V and 3 bases at J, with 11 bases in the middle. The CDR3 nucleotides are TGTGCCAGCAGCCCCGGACAGAACTACGAGCAGTACTTC. It encodes CASSPGQNYEQYF.

This chain joins TRBV29-1 and TRBJ2-1; 10 bases match TRBD1. The CDR3 sequence is 13 residues long. CDR1 is SQVTM and CDR2 is ANQGSEA in the germline V gene. V shed 8 bases and J 6 bases; nucleotides not matched to a gene: 7. The CDR3 region is CSLGTGVFNEQFF. CDR3 nucleotides: TGCAGCCTGGGGACAGGGGTTTTCAATGAGCAGTTCTTC.

This chain joins TRBV7-2 and TRBJ1-5, with 11 nucleotides matching TRBD1. Per the germline V gene, CDR1 is SGHTA and CDR2 is FQGNSA. The CDR3 runs to 15 residues. With 0 bases clipped from V and 6 bases from J, the junction kept 1 base outside the gene matches. CDR3 protein: CASSLAGQGGQPQHF. The CDR3 nucleotides read TGTGCCAGCAGCTTAGCGGGACAGGGGGGTCAGCCCCAGCATTTT.

V gene TRBV6-5 combines with J gene TRBJ1-1; D possibly corresponds to TRBD1 (6 bases). Per the germline V gene, CDR1 is MNHEY and CDR2 is SVGAGI. V was pared by 6 bases and J by 4 bases, with 12 bases between. The CDR3 length is 13 residues. In DNA, the CDR3 is TGTGCCAGCAGCCCCCCAGGGGCCACTGAAGCTTTCTTT. Translated, it gives CASSPPGATEAFF.

Written as DNA, the CDR3 is TGCAGCGTTGGGGGGGTCCAAGGCTACACCTTC. Translating gives CSVGGVQGYTF. The rearrangement joins TRBV29-1 to TRBJ1-2; tentative D call: TRBD1 (5 bases). The V end was cut by 4 bases, the J end by 8 bases, with 11 bases between. The CDR3 contains 11 residues. The germline CDR1 and CDR2 sequences are SQVTM and ANQGSEA.

This chain links TRBV27 with TRBJ2-1, with 8 bases identical to TRBD2. This CDR3 spans 16 amino acids. J lost 4 bases, V lost 5 bases, and 10 bases had no gene match. CDR1 and CDR2 from the germline V gene are MNHEY and SMNVEV (reference sequence). The CDR3 sequence is CASSAVGVAGYNEQFF. Written as DNA, the CDR3 is TGTGCCAGCAGTGCCGTAGGAGTAGCGGGGTACAATGAGCAGTTCTTC.

This sequence joins TRBV15 and TRBJ1-2; 9 nucleotides match TRBD1. The CDR3 has 15 amino acids. Germline V CDR1 and CDR2: LNHNV, YYDKDF (reference sequence). After removal of 3 bases from V and 7 bases from J, the junction contained 9 bases not matched to a gene. The CDR3 spells CATSRGQGALLGYTF. For the CDR3, the DNA is TGTGCCACCAGCAGGGGACAGGGCGCCCTCCTTGGCTACACCTTC.

The DNA of the CDR3 is TGTGCCAGCAGTCCAAGACAGGGAAAAACCGGGGAGCTGTTTTTT. It specifies CASSPRQGKTGELFF. V is TRBV7-9 and J is TRBJ2-2, with 7 bases fitting TRBD1. The V gene's germline CDR1 is SEHNR and CDR2 FQNEAQ (reference sequence). CDR3 length: 15 residues. Trimming at V came to 6 bases and at J to 5 bases, leaving 9 bases not matched to a gene.

V and J are TRBV12-3 or TRBV12-4 and TRBJ2-1, with no clear D. V gave up 1 base and J gave up 5 bases, with 6 bases separating them. The CDR3 contains 13 residues. DNA of the CDR3: TGTGCCAGCAGTTTAGGAGAAGACAATGAGCAGTTCTTC. Translation gives CASSLGEDNEQFF.

The chain joins TRBV5-5 to TRBJ2-2, with 9 bases fitting TRBD1. Germline CDR1 reads SGHKS; CDR2 reads YYEKEE (reference sequence). V was clipped by 2 bases and J by 4 bases; unmatched bases: 9. The CDR3 consists of 17 residues. In DNA, the CDR3 is TGTGCCAGCAGCTTTGACAGGGGGGCCTTCTCCACCGGGGAGCTGTTTTTT. This translates into CASSFDRGAFSTGELFF.

V usage is TRBV7-9 and J usage is TRBJ1-1, with a weak D call TRBD1 (5 bases). Per germline, CDR1 SEHNR and CDR2 FQNEAQ (reference sequence). V shed 0 bases and J shed 12 bases, with 8 bases lying between them. The CDR3 loop spans 11 amino acids. The CDR3 is CASSLARTTFF. The CDR3 region has the DNA TGTGCCAGCAGCTTAGCGCGGACAACTTTCTTT.

As DNA, the CDR3 is TGTGTCGCGGGGCAAAAAACAGGCAACACTGAAGCTTTCTTT. This translates into CVAGQKTGNTEAFF. This sequence joins TRBV30 and TRBJ1-1; tentatively, D is TRBD1 (5 bases). The germline V gene encodes CDR1 GTSNPN and CDR2 SVGIG (reference sequence). The CDR3 runs to 14 residues.

The chain recombines TRBV10-3 with TRBJ2-7; D is unresolved. The germline CDR1 and CDR2 sequences are ENHRY and SYGVKD. The CDR3 totals 15 residues. V lost 6 bases and J lost 0, with 15 bases in between. DNA for the CDR3: TGTGCCATCAGAGACTCTCGATCCCTCTCCTACGAGCAGTACTTC. It specifies CAIRDSRSLSYEQYF.

The chain joins TRBV19 to TRBJ2-3; TRBD2 is a possible D gene (6 bases). Trimming shortened V by 3 bases and J by 0 bases, and 16 bases separated the two germline ends. Looked up from germline, CDR1 is LNHDA and CDR2 is SQIVND (reference sequence). The length of the CDR3 is 17 residues. This chain's CDR3 is CASSMRGSGSSTDTQYF. The CDR3 nucleotides are TGTGCCAGTAGTATGCGGGGTAGCGGCAGTAGCACAGATACGCAGTATTTT.